The next 17 T cell receptor beta chains were all read from a single sample in a study of T-cell reconstitution after alpha-beta-depleted transplantation in children listed by TCRdb under 2016. Receptor amplification or capture employed PCR. Reads for this sample came from an Illumina HiSeq 2500. TCR library preparation used molecular barcoding, with unique molecular identifiers applied to normalize quantification of the TCRbeta repertoire. The raw public data were reprocessed by TCRdb itself: fastp quality trimming at Q25, MiXCR clonotype calling, in-frame beta chains only. Each CDR3 protein appears once, grouped with its most common genes and DNA. The sample table records 450,000 to 600,000 distinct CDR3 sequences; 15% to 20% of these occur just once. The ten largest clonotypes hold 3.3% of the sample. The material was PBMCs from the stem cell graft donor, obtained from the stem cell graft. Receptors were obtained from a human donor who donated a stem cell graft to a child with acute lymphoblastic leukemia.

The rearrangement joins TRBV18 to TRBJ2-1, with no clear D. The CDR3 spans 13 residues. CDR1 and CDR2 (germline): KGHSH, LQKENI. The V gene lost 0 bases and the J gene lost 7 bases, with 7 bases spanning the gap. The CDR3 loop reads CASSPPNVNEQFF. The CDR3 bases are TGTGCCAGCTCACCACCGAACGTTAATGAGCAGTTCTTC.

This clonotype turned up a few times. An end of the junction differs from the germline gene, which may be a read error. The chain carries TRBV20-1 and TRBJ1-5; the match to TRBD1 covers 8 bases. The CDR3 consists of 14 residues. CDR1 and CDR2 from the germline V gene are DFQATT and SNEGSKA (reference sequence). The CDR3 loop reads CSARDRVFNQPHHF. The DNA of the CDR3 is TGCAGTGCTAGGGACAGGGTCTTCAATCAGCCCCATCATTTT.

The V call is TRBV27, the J call TRBJ2-2; 11 nucleotides align to TRBD2. The length of the CDR3 is 17 residues. Germline values: CDR1 MNHEY, CDR2 SMNVEV (reference sequence). Trimming removed 5 bases from V and 0 bases from J; junction bases left unmatched: 5. CDR3 in amino acids: CASSPGLAVANTGELFF. The CDR3, as DNA: TGTGCCAGCAGTCCGGGACTAGCGGTCGCGAACACCGGGGAGCTGTTTTTT.

V and J are TRBV5-1 and TRBJ2-3; 10 nucleotides agree with TRBD1. The trim removed 2 bases at V and 6 bases at J, leaving 12 bases unmatched. The V gene's germline CDR1 is SGHRS and CDR2 YFSETQ. This CDR3 spans 17 amino acids. The CDR3 sequence: CASSLAPGTGAVDTQYF. In DNA form, the CDR3 reads TGCGCCAGCAGCTTAGCACCCGGGACAGGGGCGGTCGATACGCAGTATTTT.

This clonotype was counted ten times or more. For the CDR3, the DNA is TGTGCCAGCAGTTACTCCCCCACAGATACGCAGTATTTT. This translates into CASSYSPTDTQYF. This chain links TRBV6-5 with TRBJ2-3; D is unresolved. CDR3 length: 13 amino acids. CDR1 and CDR2 from the germline V gene are MNHEY and SVGAGI. Trimming left V 0 bases short and J 2 bases short, with 3 bases between.

Many counts were recorded for this clonotype. V gene TRBV29-1 combines with J gene TRBJ2-5; D remains ambiguous. Germline V CDR1 and CDR2: SQVTM, ANQGSEA. The CDR3 totals 10 residues. Trimming left V 3 bases short and J 2 bases short, with 1 base between. The CDR3 DNA reads TGCAGCGTTGATCAAGAGACCCAGTACTTC. Its protein product is CSVDQETQYF.

This clonotype was counted between two and nine times. The chain carries TRBV15 and TRBJ1-4; TRBD1 aligns across 7 bases. Germline loops: CDR1 LNHNV, CDR2 YYDKDF (reference sequence). CDR3 length equals 16 residues. V shed 5 bases and J 6 bases; nucleotides not matched to a gene: 12. The CDR3 DNA sequence: TGTGCCACCAGCCCCGACCGGACAGGAGCTTATGAAAAACTGTTTTTT. Its protein is CATSPDRTGAYEKLFF. The full variable domain, with the rest looked up from reference TRBV15 and TRBJ1-4, is DAMVIQNPRYQVTQFGKPVTLSCSQTLNHNVMYWYQQKSSQAPKLLFHYYDKDFNNEADTPDNFQSRRPNTSFCFLDIRSPGLGDTAMYLCATSPDRTGAYEKLFFGSGTQLSVL.

This clonotype has just a few counts. The CDR3 sequence is CARHLQGGDTEAFF. The CDR3 DNA follows: TGCGCCAGGCATCTACAGGGGGGTGACACTGAAGCTTTCTTT. The chain has TRBV10-1 and TRBJ1-1, with 8 bases that match TRBD1. The CDR3 spans 14 residues. Trimming at V came to 9 bases and at J to 3 bases, leaving 9 bases not matched to a gene. The V gene's germline CDR1 is WNHNN and CDR2 SYGVQD (reference sequence).

The chain employs TRBV20-1 and TRBJ2-3, with D perhaps assigned TRBD1 or TRBD2 (6 bases each). The CDR3 extends over 14 amino acids. Germline CDR1 reads DFQATT; CDR2 reads SNEGSKA (reference sequence). Trimming stripped 6 bases from V and 4 bases from J, with 17 bases between. CDR3 nucleotide sequence: TGCAGTGCCGGGGGCAGGGTGGGGGCAGATACGCAGTATTTT. It codes for CSAGGRVGADTQYF.

V gene TRBV5-6 combines with J gene TRBJ2-5; 8 bases line up with TRBD2. The junction had 10 bases not matched to a gene; V was cut back by 4 bases and J by 5 bases. The germline CDR1 and CDR2 sequences are SGHDT and YYEEEE. The CDR3 spans 15 residues. CDR3 coding DNA: TGTGCCAGCAGCCGGCTACGGGAGGGCCGCGAGACCCAGTACTTC. This sequence encodes CASSRLREGRETQYF.

This clonotype was seen a handful of times. The chain has TRBV6-1 and TRBJ2-3; D perhaps matches TRBD2 (5 bases). Germline CDR1 and CDR2: MNHNS and SASEGT. The length of the CDR3 is 14 residues. Between the trimmed V and J ends, which lost 7 bases and 5 bases, there was a span of 16 bases. The CDR3 loop reads CASKRGIVQDTQYF. The DNA of the CDR3 is TGTGCCAGCAAACGGGGTATCGTGCAAGATACGCAGTATTTT.

This chain links TRBV18 with TRBJ2-7, with 11 bases that match TRBD2. The CDR3 spans 15 residues. Trimming cost V 4 bases and J 2 bases; bases outside gene matches: 4. CDR1 is KGHSH, CDR2 LQKENI, per germline. The CDR3 loop is CASSLTSGTAYEQYF. CDR3 in DNA: TGTGCCAGCTCACTGACTAGCGGGACCGCCTACGAGCAGTACTTC. Complete variable domain (other parts from reference TRBV18 and TRBJ2-7): NAGVMQNPRHLVRRRGQEARLRCSPMKGHSHVYWYRQLPEEGLKFMVYLQKENIIDESGMPKERFSAEFPKEGPSILRIQQVVRGDSAAYFCASSLTSGTAYEQYFGPGTRLTVT.

The rearrangement joins TRBV4-2 to TRBJ2-7; D may be TRBD2 (5 bases). The CDR3 runs 17 residues. Looked up from germline, CDR1 is LGHNA and CDR2 is YNFKEQ. V was clipped by 1 base and J by 0 bases, with 16 bases between them. The CDR3: CASSQVAGRRSSYEQYF. CDR3 in DNA: TGTGCCAGCAGCCAAGTGGCGGGCAGGCGAAGCTCCTACGAGCAGTACTTC.

V gene TRBV29-1 combines with J gene TRBJ1-1, with a weak D call TRBD1 (6 bases). Trimming cost V 6 bases and J 5 bases, with 13 bases left between them. This CDR3 has 12 amino acids. Germline loops: CDR1 SQVTM, CDR2 ANQGSEA. The CDR3 nucleotides read TGCAGCGTCCCCGGGGGGCGAACTGAAGCTTTCTTT. As protein: CSVPGGRTEAFF.

This clonotype was counted a few times. The chain joins TRBV7-6 to TRBJ2-1, with 11 nucleotides matching TRBD2. This CDR3 comprises 16 residues. V was pared by 2 bases and J by 5 bases, with 5 bases of the junction left unmatched. CDR1 and CDR2 from the germline V gene are SGHVS and FNYEAQ. CDR3 sequence (DNA): TGTGCCAGCAGCTTAACTAGCGGGAGTTTTGACAATGAGCAGTTCTTC. It specifies CASSLTSGSFDNEQFF.

The chain uses TRBV4-1 and TRBJ2-1; maybe TRBD2 (6 bases). The CDR3 extends over 14 amino acids. Trimming removed 3 bases from V and 5 bases from J, with 11 bases in between. The germline gives CDR1 MGHRA, CDR2 YSYEKL. The CDR3 coding sequence is TGCGCCAGCAGCCAGCGACTAGTAGACAATGAGCAGTTCTTC. Encoded protein: CASSQRLVDNEQFF.

The J gene is TRBJ1-5, the V gene TRBV20-1; possible D gene TRBD1, 5 bases. Trimming stripped 3 bases from V and 11 bases from J, with 17 bases between. The CDR3 loop spans 13 amino acids. Germline values: CDR1 DFQATT, CDR2 SNEGSKA (reference sequence). CDR3 sequence: CSASTQGDRTQHF. CDR3 DNA sequence: TGCAGTGCTAGTACGCAGGGCGACCGGACCCAGCATTTT.